The 17 T cell receptor beta chains listed next were all sequenced from one sample in a study of blood T cell repertoires in COVID-19 (dated by TCRdb to 2018 to 2021). The method behind the library was the immunoSEQ multiplex PCR assay. Held by TCRdb, this immuneACCESS table contains in-frame sequences only and omits some clones. Under half of the omission traces to an unresolved V gene where checked; the cause of the rest is unknown. This sample holds approximately 220,000 clones; roughly 89% were observed only once. The ten biggest clones cover approximately 6.2% of the sample. The source material was peripheral blood. The receptor source for this set is a man between 60 and 75 years old who had recovered from COVID-19.

The chain couples TRBV27 to TRBJ1-2; possible D gene TRBD1, 6 bases. V gave up 3 bases and J gave up 6 bases, with 17 bases separating them. This CDR3 is built from 15 residues. The germline gives CDR1 MNHEY, CDR2 SMNVEV (reference sequence). The CDR3 nucleotides are TGTGCCAGCAGTTTTTTCCGGCAGGGGTTGGATGGCTACACCTTC. Protein: CASSFFRQGLDGYTF.

This clone was seen only a few times. The chain joins TRBV12-3 or TRBV12-4 to TRBJ2-2, with TRBD1 matching 8 bases. The CDR3 runs 13 residues. V was pared by 6 bases and J by 6 bases, with 3 bases of the junction left unmatched. This chain's CDR3 is CASRTQGAGELFF. CDR3 nucleotide sequence: TGTGCCAGCAGGACACAGGGGGCCGGGGAGCTGTTTTTT.

V gene TRBV5-5 combines with J gene TRBJ1-2; a possible D gene is TRBD1 (5 bases). In germline, CDR1 is SGHKS, CDR2 YYEKEE (reference sequence). CDR3 length equals 12 residues. V was trimmed by 6 bases and J by 8 bases, leaving 14 bases between them. CDR3: CASIGQSEGYTF. Here the CDR3 DNA reads TGTGCCAGCATCGGACAATCGGAAGGCTACACCTTC.

The rearrangement joins TRBV3-1 (or the pseudogene TRBV3-2) to TRBJ1-2; D is perhaps TRBD1 (6 bases). This CDR3 region has 12 residues. Germline V lookup: CDR1 LGHDT, CDR2 YNNKEL (reference sequence). Between the trimmed V and J ends, which lost 9 bases and 7 bases, there was a span of 15 bases. CDR3 in DNA: TGTGCCAGTGGGGGGGGCTTGGTTGGCTACACCTTC. Translating it yields CASGGGLVGYTF.

This clone was found once. The gene calls are TRBV9 and TRBJ1-4, with TRBD1 matching 10 bases. V lost 4 bases to trimming and J lost 8 bases; unmatched junction nucleotides: 8. The CDR3 length is 15 residues. The V gene's germline CDR1 is SGDLS and CDR2 YYNGEE. CDR3 in DNA: TGTGCCAGCAGCCTAATCGGACAGGGGGGCGAAAAACTGTTTTTT. Translating gives CASSLIGQGGEKLFF.

The V call is TRBV5-1, the J call TRBJ1-5; TRBD1 matches 7 bases. With 4 bases clipped from V and 0 bases from J, the junction kept 7 bases outside the gene matches. Germline CDR1 reads SGHRS; CDR2 reads YFSETQ. This CDR3 spans 16 amino acids. CDR3 nucleotide sequence: TGCGCCAGCAGCCTAGGGACAGACTCTAGCAATCAGCCCCAGCATTTT. Its translation: CASSLGTDSSNQPQHF.

In this sample, this clone turned up once. The chain is built from TRBV12-3 or TRBV12-4 and TRBJ1-1, with D tentatively TRBD1 (6 bases). This CDR3 is 13 amino acids long. V lost 6 bases, J lost 0 bases, and 8 bases lay in between. CDR3 loop: CASSGQMNTEAFF. DNA for the CDR3: TGTGCCAGCAGCGGACAGATGAACACTGAAGCTTTCTTT.

This clone was recorded only once. The CDR3, as DNA: TGTGCCAGCAGTGATTCGGACAGGTTCAACACAGATACGCAGTATTTT. It codes for CASSDSDRFNTDTQYF. V and J are TRBV2 and TRBJ2-3; TRBD1 matches at 7 bases. CDR1 is SNHLY, CDR2 FYNNEI, per germline. V shed 3 bases, J shed 2 bases, and the junction held 8 bases outside the gene matches. CDR3 length: 16 amino acids.

The V and J genes are TRBV19 and TRBJ1-1; TRBD1 might be the D (6 bases). V was shortened by 10 bases and J by 4 bases, with 10 bases between the two germline ends. This CDR3 region has 11 residues. CDR1 and CDR2 from the germline V gene are LNHDA and SQIVND (reference sequence). CDR3 loop: CATQGFTEAFF. The CDR3 nucleotides are TGTGCCACCCAGGGGTTCACTGAAGCTTTCTTT.

V usage is TRBV14 and J usage is TRBJ2-5, with a tentative D call TRBD2 (6 bases). Germline V gene lookup returns CDR1 SGHDN and CDR2 FVKESK. Trimming removed 3 bases at V and 7 bases at J, with 21 bases between. The CDR3 is 16 residues long. The CDR3 is CASSQLEGISFRTQYF. DNA of the CDR3: TGTGCCAGCAGCCAGTTGGAGGGGATTTCTTTTCGGACCCAGTACTTC.

The CDR3: CASSLWSGGGNTGELFF. CDR3 nucleotides: TGTGCCAGCAGTTTATGGTCGGGAGGAGGTAATACCGGGGAGCTGTTTTTT. The chain links TRBV27 to TRBJ2-2; 7 positions match TRBD2. V shed 1 base, J shed 5 bases, and the junction held 10 bases outside the gene matches. Germline V gene lookup returns CDR1 MNHEY and CDR2 SMNVEV (reference sequence). The CDR3 covers 17 residues.

The V and J genes are TRBV14 and TRBJ1-2; 7 bases fit TRBD1. The CDR3 sequence is 13 residues long. V shed 4 bases, J shed 5 bases, and the junction held 4 bases outside the gene matches. The germline V gene encodes CDR1 SGHDN and CDR2 FVKESK. The CDR3 sequence is CASSRQGWYGYTF. The CDR3 nucleotides are TGTGCCAGCAGCCGACAGGGTTGGTATGGCTACACCTTC.

Here the CDR3 DNA reads TGTGCCAGCAGTCCCTGGGGACAGGGTTCTCACCAGTACTTC. As protein: CASSPWGQGSHQYF. The genes are TRBV4-2 and TRBJ2-7, with 9 bases matching TRBD1. V lost 6 bases to trimming and J lost 10 bases; unmatched junction nucleotides: 13. Germline V gene sequence: CDR1 LGHNA, CDR2 YNFKEQ. The CDR3 extends over 14 amino acids.

This clone was seen once. This chain uses TRBV19 with TRBJ2-1; 8 bases line up with TRBD2. This CDR3 region has 14 residues. Trimming removed 4 bases from V and 6 bases from J; junction bases left unmatched: 5. The germline CDR1 and CDR2 sequences are LNHDA and SQIVND (reference sequence). The CDR3 region has the DNA TGTGCCAGTAGTAGGCTAGCGGGTTTCAATGAGCAGTTCTTC. Protein product: CASSRLAGFNEQFF.

The V gene is TRBV18, the J gene TRBJ2-7; D is perhaps TRBD1 (6 bases). This CDR3 comprises 13 residues. Germline values: CDR1 KGHSH, CDR2 LQKENI. Trimming took off 0 bases at V and 6 bases at J, with 9 bases between the two ends. CDR3 bases: TGTGCCAGCTCACCACCCTTGGGGGCCGAGCAGTACTTC. Translation: CASSPPLGAEQYF.

The chain recombines TRBV18 with TRBJ2-7; D call uncertain. CDR3 length: 15 amino acids. The germline V gene encodes CDR1 KGHSH and CDR2 LQKENI. V shed 3 bases and J shed 7 bases, with 19 bases lying between them. The CDR3 DNA sequence: TGTGCCAGCTCACCGGGCCCCCAGAATAGGTTGGAGCAGTACTTC. Its protein product is CASSPGPQNRLEQYF.

V usage is TRBV7-6 and J usage is TRBJ1-5, with D possibly being TRBD1 (6 bases). The length of the CDR3 is 15 residues. CDR1 and CDR2 (germline): SGHVS, FNYEAQ. V was trimmed by 1 base and J by 6 bases, leaving 13 bases between them. The CDR3 sequence is CASSLGRGAGQPQHF. In DNA form, the CDR3 reads TGTGCCAGCAGCTTAGGTCGGGGGGCTGGTCAGCCCCAGCATTTT. The full variable domain, completed using reference TRBV7-6 and TRBJ1-5, is GAGVSQSPRYKVTKRGQDVALRCDPISGHVSLYWYRQALGQGPEFLTYFNYEAQQDKSGLPNDRFSAERPEGSISTLTIQRTEQRDSAMYRCASSLGRGAGQPQHFGDGTRLSIL.